One T cell receptor beta chain is described in this entry. CDR1 and CDR2 (germline): PRHDT, FYEKMQ (reference sequence). The CDR3 loop spans 15 amino acids. With 4 bases clipped from V and 5 bases from J, the junction kept 8 bases outside the gene matches. The data are from a study of T cell changes during pregnancy in multiple sclerosis. Data came from immunoSEQ multiplex PCR; TCRdb stores just in-frame clones and leaves some out. The sample has about 100,000 clones; around nine tenths are singletons. V usage is TRBV13 and J usage is TRBJ1-2; 9 nucleotides line up with TRBD1. Sequencing was performed on peripheral blood, taken in the second trimester of pregnancy. The receptor's source is a female donor with multiple sclerosis, enrolled in a pregnancy study. DNA for the CDR3: TGTGCCAGCAGCTCAATAACAGGGACAGGGTATGGCTACACCTTC. Amino acids: CASSSITGTGYGYTF.